This is a list of T cell receptor beta chains from one sample in a study of shared clonotypes between healthy human individuals. Profiling relied on immunoSEQ multiplex PCR, and the TCRdb table lists in-frame clones only, not all of them. The sample has over a million clones; around 95% are singletons. Sequenced sample: naive CD4+ T cells sorted from blood. The origin of the receptors is a man aged 25-40 years in good health. Each CDR3 is given with its conserved first and last residue.

V gene: TRBV28
CDR3 length: 14
J gene: TRBJ1-4
CDR3 protein: CASSPPKNRVKLFF

V gene: TRBV7-9
CDR3 length: 17
J gene: TRBJ2-3
CDR3 protein: CASSPSLASGSTDTQYF

V gene: TRBV2
CDR3 length: 16
J gene: TRBJ1-2
CDR3 protein: CASSEAKSLKVYGYTF

V gene: TRBV2
CDR3 length: 12
J gene: TRBJ2-3
CDR3 protein: CASSLGRYTQYF

V gene: TRBV5-1
CDR3 length: 15
J gene: TRBJ2-1
CDR3 protein: CASREGLAGNNEQFF

V gene: TRBV19
CDR3 length: 17
J gene: TRBJ2-4
CDR3 protein: CASSMGEWALAKNIQYF

V gene: TRBV19
CDR3 length: 13
J gene: TRBJ2-1
CDR3 protein: CASSIGSYNEQFF

V gene: TRBV2
CDR3 length: 20
J gene: TRBJ2-2
CDR3 protein: CASSRRAVVGGMRGTGELFF

V gene: TRBV2
CDR3 length: 13
J gene: TRBJ1-5
CDR3 protein: CASTALGSQPQHF

V gene: TRBV28
CDR3 length: 17
J gene: TRBJ2-7
CDR3 protein: CASMNQVGGIISYEQYF

V gene: TRBV7-2
CDR3 length: 16
J gene: TRBJ2-7
CDR3 protein: CASSSPPGGRVSEQYF

V gene: TRBV7-2
CDR3 length: 15
J gene: TRBJ2-3
CDR3 protein: CASRRGGAPGDTQYF

V gene: TRBV5-1
CDR3 length: 14
J gene: TRBJ2-3
CDR3 protein: CASSLTGYTDTQYF

V gene: TRBV6-4
CDR3 length: 12
J gene: TRBJ1-2
CDR3 protein: CASSDSLTGYTF

V gene: TRBV5-4
CDR3 length: 16
J gene: TRBJ2-2
CDR3 protein: CASSSGLAGDTGELFF

V gene: TRBV7-2
CDR3 length: 16
J gene: TRBJ2-7
CDR3 protein: CASSRHVAGGPFEQYF

V gene: TRBV10-3
CDR3 length: 13
J gene: TRBJ2-6
CDR3 protein: CAIKSSGANVLTF

V gene: TRBV7-8
CDR3 length: 15
J gene: TRBJ2-7
CDR3 protein: CASSEGRTLSYEQYF

V gene: TRBV9
CDR3 length: 14
J gene: TRBJ1-1
CDR3 protein: CASSGRTGEVKAFF

V gene: TRBV5-4
CDR3 length: 17
J gene: TRBJ2-5
CDR3 protein: CASSAGTSGRADETQYF

V gene: TRBV6-1
CDR3 length: 14
J gene: TRBJ1-2
CDR3 protein: CASRPTGPNYGYTF

V gene: TRBV29-1
CDR3 length: 17
J gene: TRBJ2-3
CDR3 protein: CSVEGGRDRGPGDTQYF

V gene: TRBV15
CDR3 length: 17
J gene: TRBJ2-5
CDR3 protein: CATSRDPVGGIEETQYF

V gene: TRBV6-1
CDR3 length: 13
J gene: TRBJ1-2
CDR3 protein: CASRAGAHYGYTF

V gene: TRBV18
CDR3 length: 16
J gene: TRBJ1-4
CDR3 protein: CASSPRTGSANEKLFF

V gene: TRBV5-8
CDR3 length: 15
J gene: TRBJ2-7
CDR3 protein: CASSLGARTRNEQYF

V gene: TRBV7-2
CDR3 length: 12
J gene: TRBJ1-5
CDR3 protein: CASSGTGAPQHF

V gene: TRBV5-6
CDR3 length: 14
J gene: TRBJ2-7
CDR3 protein: CASLDRDRGYEQYF

V gene: TRBV9
CDR3 length: 20
J gene: TRBJ1-3
CDR3 protein: CASSVGIGRAQLMGGNTIYF

V gene: TRBV6-5
CDR3 length: 11
J gene: TRBJ2-5
CDR3 protein: CASSSRSTQYF

V gene: TRBV6-6
CDR3 length: 15
J gene: TRBJ2-1
CDR3 protein: CASSYPKERGNEQFF

V gene: TRBV27
CDR3 length: 15
J gene: TRBJ2-7
CDR3 protein: CASSYVQDGSYEQYF

V gene: TRBV6-1
CDR3 length: 13
J gene: TRBJ1-5
CDR3 protein: CASSPASNQPQHF

V gene: TRBV27
CDR3 length: 17
J gene: TRBJ2-3
CDR3 protein: CASRLISGRADTDTQYF

V gene: TRBV11-2
CDR3 length: 16
J gene: TRBJ2-7
CDR3 protein: CASSLRFTGVFYEQYF

V gene: TRBV10-3
CDR3 length: 12
J gene: TRBJ1-2
CDR3 protein: CATSGGNYGYTF

V gene: TRBV14
CDR3 length: 12
J gene: TRBJ2-5
CDR3 protein: CASSQDGLAQYF

V gene: TRBV6-5
CDR3 length: 13
J gene: TRBJ2-3
CDR3 protein: CASSGQAADTQYF

V gene: TRBV5-1
CDR3 length: 14
J gene: TRBJ2-5
CDR3 protein: CASSLVPGRETQYF

V gene: TRBV27
CDR3 length: 13
J gene: TRBJ1-2
CDR3 protein: CASSLTGNYGYTF

V gene: TRBV7-9
CDR3 length: 14
J gene: TRBJ2-1
CDR3 protein: CASPSGSSYNEQFF